This is a list of T cell receptor beta chains from one sample in a study of T cells in Graves' hyperthyroidism and ophthalmopathy. In TCRdb, the multiplex PCR reads were re-called with MiXCR into one record per CDR3 protein. The data show about 53,000 distinct CDR3 sequences, with 49% seen just once and under 15% held by the top ten. The sample comprised blood. These receptors all stem from a woman in her 30s with Graves' ophthalmopathy. The CDR3 runs from the conserved cysteine through the conserved F or W. Fields, in order: D gene, V gene, J gene, clone size, CDR3 DNA, CDR3 protein. A D gene is named only where the DNA matches it firmly. The size entry is marked missing in some rows and otherwise reads once, few, many or a size class.

>.|TRBV19|TRBJ2-6|many
TGTGCCAGTAGGGGCCCTGGGGCCAACGTCCTGACTTTC
CASRGPGANVLTF
>TRBD1|TRBV2|TRBJ1-5|.
TGTGCCAGTACAACACAGGGGGCGAGCCAGCCCCAGCATTTT
CASTTQGASQPQHF
>.|TRBV21-1|TRBJ1-3|.
TGTGCCAGCAGCAAGGGGGGACAGAGACTCTCTGGAAACACCATATATTTT
CASSKGGQRLSGNTIYF
>TRBD1|TRBV4-1|TRBJ1-2|many
TGCGCCAGCAGCCAAGCTGCGGGACAGGGGATCTATGGCTACACCTTC
CASSQAAGQGIYGYTF
>TRBD2|TRBV7-9|TRBJ2-7|.
TGTGCCAGCATCGGGACTAGCGGGACTTACTACGAGCAGTACTTC
CASIGTSGTYYEQYF
>.|TRBV20-1|TRBJ2-1|many
TGCAGTGCTAGTCGAGGGGGTCGGCAGTTCTTC
CSASRGGRQFF
>.|TRBV27|TRBJ2-3|many
TGTGCCAGCAGATGGGTTTCAGATACGCAGTATTTT
CASRWVSDTQYF
>TRBD1|TRBV20-1|TRBJ1-5|once
TGCAGTGCCGACAGGGGATATCAGCCCCAGCATTTT
CSADRGYQPQHF
>TRBD1|TRBV5-1|TRBJ2-7|.
TGCGCCAGCAGCTTGGGGACAGGGCGCGAGCAGTACTTC
CASSLGTGREQYF
>.|TRBV11-2|TRBJ2-1|.
TGTGCCAGCAGTCACGGGGGACAGAACGACAATGATCAGTTCTTC
CASSHGGQNDNDQFF
>.|TRBV5-1|TRBJ1-5|.
TGCGCCAGCAGCTTGGCTAAGGGGATAAGCAATCAGCCCCAGCATTTT
CASSLAKGISNQPQHF
>.|TRBV4-1|TRBJ2-5|many
TGCGCCAGCAGCCAAGATCCGGGGTCGGAAGAGACCCAGTACTTC
CASSQDPGSEETQYF
>.|TRBV15|TRBJ1-1|many
TGTGCCACCAGCAGTGGGAAAATTGGGACCGAAGAAGCTTTCTTT
CATSSGKIGTEEAFF
>.|TRBV4-2|TRBJ2-5|many
TGTGCCAGCAGCCAAGCCCGGGAAGAGACCCAGTACTTC
CASSQAREETQYF
>.|TRBV15|TRBJ2-1|.
TGTGCCACCAGCAGAGTACCCGGGACTCGATACAATGAGCAGTTCTTC
CATSRVPGTRYNEQFF
>.|TRBV18|TRBJ2-7|.
TGTGCCAGCTCAGCCGAGGCGGACGCCTACGAGCAGTACTTC
CASSAEADAYEQYF
>.|TRBV9|TRBJ1-4|once
TGTGCCAGCAGCGTAGGTCCAGGGAATGAAAAACTGTTTTTT
CASSVGPGNEKLFF
>TRBD2|TRBV2|TRBJ2-4|many
TGTGCCAGCACGGGACTAGCGGGAGACCTCAAAAACATTCAGTACTTC
CASTGLAGDLKNIQYF
>TRBD1|TRBV14|TRBJ1-4|.
TGTGCCAGCAGTCCCGACAGGGGAAAACTGTTTTTT
CASSPDRGKLFF
>TRBD2|TRBV20-1|TRBJ2-7|many
TGCAGTGCTAGAGCGGGAGGGAGCTACGAGCAGTACTTC
CSARAGGSYEQYF